The 3 T cell receptor beta chains below were found in one sample sequenced in a study of radiation and T cells in renal cell carcinoma. TCRdb's copy holds only in-frame clones and misses some; the assay was immunoSEQ multiplex PCR. The sample lists about 60,000 clones, roughly 79% seen once, with roughly 7.4% in the top ten. The sample's time point: blood 2 weeks post-SBRT. Treatment: 15 Gy SBRT to primary tumor, nephrectomy 4 weeks later. Sample: blood, taken from a patient whose treatment included radiotherapy and nephrectomy. The receptors were gathered from a man in his sixties with renal cell carcinoma.

This clone was detected once. The V call is TRBV11-2, the J call TRBJ2-2; D gene unclear. The CDR3 has 12 amino acids. CDR1 SGHAT and CDR2 FQNNGV come from the germline V gene. V gave up 5 bases and J gave up 6 bases, with 7 bases separating them. The CDR3 reads CASSPSAGELFF. The DNA of the CDR3 is TGTGCCAGCAGCCCCAGCGCCGGGGAGCTGTTTTTT.

This sequence joins TRBV14 and TRBJ2-2; D possibly uses TRBD1 or TRBD2 (6 bases each). Per germline, CDR1 SGHDN and CDR2 FVKESK. V dropped 0 bases and J dropped 4 bases, with 12 bases sitting between them. This CDR3 has 16 amino acids. In DNA form, the CDR3 reads TGTGCCAGCAGCCAAGAGGGGGGCAGAACCACCGGGGAGCTGTTTTTT. Encoded protein: CASSQEGGRTTGELFF.

This chain joins TRBV10-2 and TRBJ2-2; possibly TRBD1 for D (6 bases). V lost 5 bases to trimming and J lost 8 bases, with 12 bases between them. CDR3 length: 13 residues. Germline loops: CDR1 WSHSY, CDR2 SAAADI. The CDR3 nucleotides are TGCGCCAGCAGTAGCGCTGGGACAGGGGAGCTGTTTTTT. Its protein product is CASSSAGTGELFF.